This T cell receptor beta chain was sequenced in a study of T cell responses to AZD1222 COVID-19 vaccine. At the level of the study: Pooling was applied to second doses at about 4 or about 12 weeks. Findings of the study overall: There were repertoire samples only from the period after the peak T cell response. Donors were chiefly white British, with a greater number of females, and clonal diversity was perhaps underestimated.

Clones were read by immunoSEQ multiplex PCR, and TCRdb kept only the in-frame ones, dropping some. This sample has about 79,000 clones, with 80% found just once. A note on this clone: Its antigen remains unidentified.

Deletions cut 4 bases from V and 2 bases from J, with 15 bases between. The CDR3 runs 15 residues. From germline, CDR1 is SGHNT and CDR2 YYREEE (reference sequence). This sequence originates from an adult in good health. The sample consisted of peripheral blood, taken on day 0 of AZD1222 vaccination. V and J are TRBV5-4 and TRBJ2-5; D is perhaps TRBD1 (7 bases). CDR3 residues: CASSGAGQLQETQYF. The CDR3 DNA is TGTGCCAGCAGCGGGGCGGGACAGCTACAAGAGACCCAGTACTTC.